The rows below give T cell receptor beta chains drawn from one sample of a study of blood T cell repertoires in COVID-19. Only in-frame clones appear in the TCRdb table, and some are missing; sequencing was by immunoSEQ multiplex PCR. The data contain roughly 200,000 clones, about 84% of them singletons. The source material was PBMCs or T cells enriched from blood (not recorded which). The receptors originated from a woman aged 25 to 45 who had recovered from COVID-19. Each CDR3 is given with its conserved first and last residue. A D gene is named only where the DNA matches it firmly. Clone size is stated in some rows and not others, as once, few, many or a class when expanded.

j_call cdr3_length d_call v_call clone_size cdr3_nt cdr3_aa
TRBJ2-7 14 TRBD1 TRBV27 NA TGTGCCAGCAGTTTTGGGACAGGGCCATACGAGCAGTACTTC CASSFGTGPYEQYF
TRBJ2-3 11 NA TRBV18 NA TGTGCCAGTCGGGACTTGGATACGCAGTATTTT CASRDLDTQYF
TRBJ1-3 15 TRBD1 TRBV18 NA TGTGCCAGCTCACCGGACAGGTCAGGTGGAAACACCATATATTTT CASSPDRSGGNTIYF
TRBJ2-4 16 TRBD2 TRBV5-4 NA TGTGCCAGCAGCTTGGAGACTAGCGGGGCCAAAAACATTCAGTACTTC CASSLETSGAKNIQYF
TRBJ2-5 14 NA TRBV10-3 NA TGTGCCATCAGTGATTCCGACAGACAAGAGACCCAGTACTTC CAISDSDRQETQYF
TRBJ2-1 15 TRBD2 TRBV7-6 NA TGTGCCAGCAGCTTCCGCGGGAGCTCCTACAATGAGCAGTTCTTC CASSFRGSSYNEQFF
TRBJ2-2 17 TRBD2 TRBV7-3 NA TGTGCCAGCAGTCCTCAGCTAGCGGGAGTTAACACCGGGGAGCTGTTTTTT CASSPQLAGVNTGELFF
TRBJ2-1 12 NA TRBV25-1 NA TGTGCCAGTTCACAGGTGTCCAATGAGCAGTTCTTC CASSQVSNEQFF
TRBJ2-7 19 TRBD2 TRBV5-1 NA TGCGCCAGCAATGAGGGGGGGACTAGCGGAGGAGTCGCTCCCTACGAGCAGTACTTC CASNEGGTSGGVAPYEQYF
TRBJ1-3 16 NA TRBV28 NA TGTGCCAGCAGTTTAAGCGGGAGAAGCTCTGGAAACACCATATATTTT CASSLSGRSSGNTIYF
TRBJ2-3 16 TRBD2 TRBV5-1 NA TGCGCCAGCAGCTTGTCTGCGGGAGGGGGAACAGATACGCAGTATTTT CASSLSAGGGTDTQYF
TRBJ1-5 15 NA TRBV28 NA TGTGCCAGCAGTCTCAGCAGGGGCGTTAATCAGCCCCAGCATTTT CASSLSRGVNQPQHF
TRBJ1-6 16 TRBD1 TRBV5-4 NA TGTGCCAGCAGCAAAGGACAGGGGGCCGATAGTTCACCCCTCCACTTT CASSKGQGADSSPLHF
TRBJ2-2 14 NA TRBV2 NA TGTGCCAGCAGTGAAGATGGGGGCTTTAGGGAGCTGTTTTTT CASSEDGGFRELFF
TRBJ2-7 13 NA TRBV11-3 NA TGTGCCAGCAGCTTAGATTTTAGGAGCGAGCAGTACTTC CASSLDFRSEQYF
TRBJ2-5 12 NA TRBV14 NA TGTGCCAGCAGCCAAGATCGTCAGACCCAGTACTTC CASSQDRQTQYF
TRBJ1-2 17 NA TRBV7-9 NA TGTGCCAGCAGCTTAGCCCCTCTAACAGGGCATGGCTATGGCTACACCTTC CASSLAPLTGHGYGYTF
TRBJ1-5 19 TRBD1 TRBV27 few TGTGCCAGCAGTTCAATACTAGGACAGGGCCTAAGGAACAATCAGCCCCAGCATTTT CASSSILGQGLRNNQPQHF
TRBJ2-5 15 TRBD1 TRBV5-1 NA TGCGCCAGCAGCTTGGATCCGGGACAGCAAGAGACCCAGTACTTC CASSLDPGQQETQYF
TRBJ2-7 16 NA TRBV5-1 NA TGCGCCAGCAGCTTCGGGAAAGGGACTTCGTTCTACGAGCAGTACTTC CASSFGKGTSFYEQYF
TRBJ2-3 18 TRBD1 TRBV11-2 NA TGTGCCAGCAGCCCGGGGACAGGGTGGGGAATTCGCACAGATACGCAGTATTTT CASSPGTGWGIRTDTQYF
TRBJ2-7 15 TRBD2 TRBV5-4 NA TGTGCCAGCAGCGCGGGACTAGCGGGGGGCTACGAGCAGTACTTC CASSAGLAGGYEQYF
TRBJ2-7 14 TRBD2 TRBV5-6 NA TGTGCCAGCACTATTGAGGGAGGGCCTTACGAGCAGTACTTC CASTIEGGPYEQYF
TRBJ2-1 15 NA TRBV27 NA TGTGCCAGCAGTTTAGTACTAGGACCTTACAATGAGCAGTTCTTC CASSLVLGPYNEQFF
TRBJ2-7 15 NA TRBV28 once TGTGCCACCAGGGGTCGAACTATCCCCTCCTACGAGCAGTACTTC CATRGRTIPSYEQYF
TRBJ1-1 13 NA TRBV5-1 NA TGCGCCAGCAGCTTGGCAGGTGCCACTGAAGCTTTCTTT CASSLAGATEAFF
TRBJ2-2 20 TRBD1 TRBV6-2/TRBV6-3 NA TGTGCCAGCAGTTACTCGCCCAGGACAGGGGGCGCCACGAACACCGGGGAGCTGTTTTTT CASSYSPRTGGATNTGELFF
TRBJ2-7 13 NA TRBV27 NA TGTGCCAGCAGTCCCTCAGGGGCCTACGAGCAGTACTTC CASSPSGAYEQYF
TRBJ2-7 15 TRBD2 TRBV2 NA TGTGCCAGCAAAAGTACCGGGACTAGCTTACGCGAGCAGTACTTC CASKSTGTSLREQYF
TRBJ2-5 15 TRBD2 TRBV7-9 NA TGTGCCAGCAGCCTACAGCGGGGCCTAACGGAGACCCAGTACTTC CASSLQRGLTETQYF
TRBJ2-7 15 TRBD2 TRBV2 NA TGTGCCAGCAGGGCTACTAGCGGGAGCGGTTTCGAGCAGTACTTC CASRATSGSGFEQYF
TRBJ2-1 15 TRBD2 TRBV6-5 few TGTGCCAGCAGTTTGACTAGCGGGCGATACAATGAGCAGTTCTTC CASSLTSGRYNEQFF
TRBJ2-7 14 NA TRBV10-3 NA TGTGCCATCAGTGAAGCCTCAACTAAATACGAGCAGTACTTC CAISEASTKYEQYF
TRBJ2-2 16 NA TRBV15 once TGTGCCACCAGCAGAGAGGGGGGAGGAAGCGCCGGGGAGCTGTTTTTT CATSREGGGSAGELFF
TRBJ2-5 16 NA TRBV5-1 once TGCGCCAGCAGCTTGGCGGAGGGGGGGACCCCGAGTACCCAGTACTTC CASSLAEGGTPSTQYF
TRBJ2-7 16 TRBD1 TRBV7-9 NA TGTGCCAGCAGCCCCGCAGGGGGAAGGGGGAGCCTCGAGCAGTACTTC CASSPAGGRGSLEQYF
TRBJ2-7 15 TRBD2 TRBV14 NA TGTGCCAGCAGCCCACTAGCGGGAGGCCCCTACGAGCAGTACTTC CASSPLAGGPYEQYF
TRBJ2-7 17 TRBD2 TRBV28 NA TGTGCCAGCAGTTTATTTCGGGGGGCTAGCGGGAGGAACGAGCAGTACTTC CASSLFRGASGRNEQYF
TRBJ2-5 16 TRBD1 TRBV24-1 NA TGTGCCACCAGTGATTTGCAAGGGGGCAGAGGTGAGACCCAGTACTTC CATSDLQGGRGETQYF
TRBJ2-7 14 NA TRBV9 NA TGTGCCAGCAGCGTGGGGGGTGGGTTCTACGAGCAGTACTTC CASSVGGGFYEQYF
TRBJ1-2 14 NA TRBV2 NA TGTGCCAGCAGTTCGACACTGACAGCCTATGGCTACACCTTC CASSSTLTAYGYTF
TRBJ2-7 13 TRBD2 TRBV19 once TGTGCCAGCAGGCTAGCGGGAGGGTACGAGCAGTACTTC CASRLAGGYEQYF
TRBJ1-2 15 TRBD1 TRBV9 NA TGTGCCAGCAGTCCCCGGGGACAGGGTGGGATCGGCTACACCTTC CASSPRGQGGIGYTF
TRBJ2-1 16 TRBD2 TRBV10-3 NA TGTGCCACCAGCCCCCTGAGCGGGAGGGCCAACAATGAGCAGTTCTTC CATSPLSGRANNEQFF
TRBJ2-3 15 TRBD1 TRBV5-1 NA TGCGCCAGCAGCCCATCGACAGGGTTGGCAGATACGCAGTATTTT CASSPSTGLADTQYF